This T cell receptor beta chain was found in a study of blood T cell repertoires in COVID-19. V gave up 5 bases and J gave up 9 bases, with 11 bases separating them. The CDR3 runs 13 residues. Germline V gene lookup returns CDR1 SEHNR and CDR2 FQNEAQ (reference sequence). This clone was picked up one time. Here immunoSEQ multiplex PCR was the method, and the copy in TCRdb shows in-frame clones only, minus some. The sample includes about 120,000 clones, more than 75% of them seen just once. The sequenced sample consisted of peripheral blood. The sequence came from a woman in her thirties or forties with acute or convalescent COVID-19. The gene calls are TRBV7-9 and TRBJ1-6, with D perhaps matching TRBD1 (6 bases). DNA of the CDR3: TGTGCCAGCAGCGAAGGGGGGGTTTCACCCCTCCACTTT. This encodes CASSEGGVSPLHF. The entire variable domain, with the rest obtained from reference TRBV7-9 and TRBJ1-6, is as follows: DTGVSQNPRHKITKRGQNVTFRCDPISEHNRLYWYRQTLGQGPEFLTYFQNEAQLEKSRLLSDRFSAERPKGSFSTLEIQRTEQGDSAMYLCASSEGGVSPLHFGNGTRLTVT.